This passage covers 24 T cell receptor beta chains from one sample sequenced in a study of tumor-infiltrating lymphocytes in primary liver carcinoma. Researchers generated TCR beta cDNA from about 530 ng of total RNA, relying on a constant-region primer. Amplification in three nested multiplex PCR rounds with slightly modified ARM-PCR gave rise to TCR beta libraries. With TRBV1-TRBV30 forward primers and a C-beta reverse primer, the first two PCR rounds were run for roughly 9 cycles each. From the multiplex PCR reads, TCRdb called clonotypes with MiXCR, one entry per CDR3 protein. The sample carries 200,000 or so distinct CDR3 sequences, almost 65% recorded once. Alongside blood RNA obtained from unsorted whole blood, germline DNA was also extracted. Sample: peripheral blood. The receptors were sampled from a woman aged 55 to 70 with primary liver carcinoma and hepatitis B virus infection.

The genes are TRBV19 and TRBJ2-7; 8 nucleotides align to TRBD1. Germline-derived CDR1 and CDR2 are LNHDA and SQIVND (reference sequence). The CDR3 loop spans 13 amino acids. J lost 3 bases, V lost 8 bases, and 6 bases had no gene match. CDR3: CASARTGSYEQYF. The CDR3 coding sequence is TGTGCCAGTGCCAGGACAGGGAGCTACGAGCAGTACTTC.

To note about this clonotype: A read error may explain this, as a much larger clone is one base away. The chain employs TRBV12-3 or TRBV12-4 and TRBJ2-1, with TRBD2 matching over 14 bases. The CDR3 is made up of 13 amino acids. The CDR3, as DNA: TGTGTCAGCACCCTCGGACTAGCGGGAGGCGGGGTCTTC. It encodes CVSTLGLAGGGVF.

The rearrangement links TRBV29-1 to TRBJ2-6; weak D call: TRBD1 (5 bases). CDR1 SQVTM and CDR2 ANQGSEA come from the germline V gene. V lost 0 bases to trimming and J lost 8 bases, with 11 bases between them. The CDR3 sequence is 14 residues long. CDR3 protein: CSVEDRVWTNVLTF. The DNA of the CDR3 is TGCAGCGTTGAAGACAGGGTGTGGACCAACGTCCTGACTTTC.

Regarding this clonotype: A much larger clonotype is one base distant, so this may be a read error. The chain recombines TRBV12-3 or TRBV12-4 with TRBJ2-3; no definite D call. The V gene lost 3 bases and the J gene lost 2 bases, with 9 bases spanning the gap. This CDR3 is 14 amino acids long. Here the CDR3 reads CASSFSTHTDTQYF. In nucleotides, the CDR3 is TGTGCCAGCAGTTTTTCGACTCACACAGATACGCAGTATTTT.

The chain employs TRBV11-2 and TRBJ2-2; 8 nucleotides align to TRBD1. Germline assignment: CDR1 SGHAT and CDR2 FQNNGV. V was pared by 8 bases and J by 9 bases, with 11 bases of the junction left unmatched. The length of the CDR3 is 14 residues. CDR3 DNA sequence: TGTGCCAGCTGCAGACAGGGGAGCATCCGGGAGCTGTTTTTT. It translates to CASCRQGSIRELFF.

The gene calls are TRBV11-2 and TRBJ2-7; 11 nucleotides align to TRBD1. The trim removed 1 base at V and 8 bases at J, leaving 7 bases unmatched. Germline assignment: CDR1 SGHAT and CDR2 FQNNGV. The CDR3 has 15 residues. The CDR3 here is CASSLGDRGYGKQYF. The CDR3 DNA reads TGTGCCAGCAGCTTAGGGGACAGGGGGTATGGCAAGCAGTACTTC.

As regards this clonotype: The junction departs from germline at one end; a sequencing error may be responsible. The chain uses TRBV6-1 and TRBJ2-3; TRBD2 matches at 10 bases. Per the germline V gene, CDR1 is MNHNS and CDR2 is SASEGT. The CDR3 loop spans 16 amino acids. The CDR3 DNA reads TGTGCCTGCAGTGAGAGCGGGAGGGGTTTCACAGATACGCAGTATTTT. Its protein is CACSESGRGFTDTQYF.

V is TRBV5-6 and J is TRBJ2-3; no clear D. V was trimmed by 7 bases and J by 0 bases, leaving 12 bases between them. This CDR3 is 14 amino acids long. Germline V gives CDR1 SGHDT, CDR2 YYEEEE. CDR3 bases: TGTGCCAGCCCCGAACTGAGAAGCACAGATACGCAGTATTTT. It is translated as CASPELRSTDTQYF.

This clonotype was observed many times. This chain joins TRBV6-1 and TRBJ2-1, with 7 bases matching TRBD2. CDR3 length: 16 residues. V trimming: 8 bases; J trimming: 8 bases; junction bases outside the gene matches: 18. Germline V gives CDR1 MNHNS, CDR2 SASEGT. CDR3 sequence: CASGTPLRGSWDEQFF. Here the CDR3 DNA reads TGTGCCAGCGGGACTCCCCTCCGCGGGAGTTGGGATGAGCAGTTCTTC.

On this clonotype: The junction departs from the called germline gene at one end, perhaps through a read error. V and J are TRBV28 and TRBJ2-1; 10 positions agree with TRBD1. CDR1 MDHEN and CDR2 SYDVKM come from the germline V gene. The CDR3 is made up of 17 amino acids. The DNA for the CDR3 is TGTGCCTGCAGTCCACCTCCTGGACAGGGGGGGGAAAATGAGCAGTTCTTC. Residues: CACSPPPGQGGENEQFF.

This clonotype was detected ten times or more. This rearrangement joins TRBV11-2 to TRBJ2-5, with 7 positions matching TRBD1. This CDR3 contains 14 residues. The junction had 7 bases not matched to a gene; V was cut back by 8 bases and J by 1 base. The germline gives CDR1 SGHAT, CDR2 FQNNGV. CDR3 sequence: CASRRGQIQETQYF. CDR3 DNA: TGTGCCAGCCGTCGGGGACAGATCCAAGAGACCCAGTACTTC.

In regard to this clonotype: This likely comes from a read error, as the CDR3 has no conserved phenylalanine or tryptophan at its end. V gene TRBV11-2 combines with J gene TRBJ2-3, with unresolved D. Germline CDR1 and CDR2: SGHAT and FQNNGV. CDR3 length equals 12 residues. Trimming removed 9 bases from V and 7 bases from J, with 14 bases in between. The DNA for the CDR3 is TGTGCCAGTAGCCCCTGGGCGAATACGCAGTATTCT. This gives the protein CASSPWANTQYS.

As concerns this clonotype: The junction shows a germline mismatch at one end, possibly a read error. This chain joins TRBV29-1 and TRBJ2-5, with D tentatively TRBD1 or TRBD2 (5 bases each). The CDR3 sequence is 12 residues long. The germline V gene has CDR1 SQVTM and CDR2 ANQGSEA. The CDR3 DNA reads as TGCAGCATTTTCCGGGACCATGGGACCCAACACTTC. It translates to CSIFRDHGTQHF.

Details on this clonotype: One end of the junction does not line up with germline, which may come from a read error. The V gene is TRBV11-3, the J gene TRBJ1-2; possible D gene TRBD1, 6 bases. CDR3 length: 16 residues. Germline CDR1 is SGHNT and CDR2 is YENEEA. The CDR3 DNA sequence: TGTACCAGCAGCTCAAGGACAGAGGAGCCTTTCGGAGGCTACACCTTC. Translating gives CTSSSRTEEPFGGYTF.

V gene TRBV7-9 combines with J gene TRBJ2-2; 7 bases align to TRBD2. Per germline, CDR1 SEHNR and CDR2 FQNEAQ (reference sequence). This CDR3 spans 16 amino acids. V was clipped by 1 base and J by 0 bases; unmatched bases: 2. Here the CDR3 DNA reads TGTGCCAGCAGCTTAGGGGGAGGGTCGAACACCGGGGAGCTGTTTTTT. Encoded protein: CASSLGGGSNTGELFF. The variable domain in full, completed from reference TRBV7-9 and TRBJ2-2, reads DTGVSQNPRHKITKRGQNVTFRCDPISEHNRLYWYRQTLGQGPEFLTYFQNEAQLEKSRLLSDRFSAERPKGSFSTLEIQRTEQGDSAMYLCASSLGGGSNTGELFFGEGSRLTVL.

This chain connects TRBV6-1 to TRBJ1-2; D not certain. The CDR3 length is 14 residues. Germline V gives CDR1 MNHNS, CDR2 SASEGT. Trimming stripped 11 bases from V and 5 bases from J, with 21 bases between. The CDR3 protein is CAGTRVDGGYGYTF. CDR3 in DNA: TGTGCCGGCACCCGGGTGGATGGAGGTTATGGCTACACCTTC.

On this clonotype: A clone one base away is much larger, so this may be a read error. The CDR3, as DNA: TGTGCCAGCAGCTTAGAGGGCCACCCGTCGAGCACCGGGGAGCTGTTTTTT. This encodes CASSLEGHPSSTGELFF. The genes are TRBV11-1 and TRBJ2-2; D is ambiguous. The ends were cut back, 1 base at V and 4 bases at J, with 16 bases in the middle. This CDR3 comprises 17 residues. The germline CDR1 and CDR2 sequences are SGHAT and FQDESV (reference sequence).

The chain couples TRBV28 to TRBJ2-1, with D possibly TRBD2 on 7 matching bases. This CDR3 has 22 residues. The germline CDR1 and CDR2 sequences are MDHEN and SYDVKM. V shed 7 bases and J shed 5 bases, with 39 bases lying between them. The CDR3 DNA sequence: TGTGCCAGCAAAGGGGAGGGAACGCGGGGGCAGACTAGGACGAGGACAAACAATGAGCAGTTCTTC. Translated: CASKGEGTRGQTRTRTNNEQFF.

The chain joins TRBV6-5 to TRBJ2-3; the D gene is possibly TRBD1 (5 bases). The CDR3 extends over 14 amino acids. The V gene's germline CDR1 is MNHEY and CDR2 SVGAGI. The ends were cut back, 6 bases at V and 8 bases at J, with 18 bases in the middle. The CDR3, as DNA: TGTGCCAGCAGCTACGGCAGGGCGGCAGGTACGCAGTATTTT. Translated, it gives CASSYGRAAGTQYF.

About this clonotype itself: This may stem from a read error, because a much larger clone lies one nucleotide away. The rearrangement links TRBV6-1 to TRBJ2-2; either TRBD1 or TRBD2 may fit D (5 bases each). Germline CDR1 MNHNS, CDR2 SASEGT. CDR3 size: 15 residues. The CDR3 nucleotides read TGTGCCAGCAGTGACAGGGTCAGAGTAGCCGGGGACCTGTTTTTT. It specifies CASSDRVRVAGDLFF.

This clonotype was observed once. A read error is possible here, since a much larger clone lies one base away. V is TRBV6-5 and J is TRBJ2-1; 8 bases match TRBD1. Germline CDR1 and CDR2: MNHEY and SVGAGI. CDR3 size: 16 residues. V lost 2 bases to trimming and J lost 4 bases; unmatched junction nucleotides: 7. CDR3 nucleotides: TGTGCCAGCAGTTACCCCGGACAGGGAAGATACAATGAGCAGTTCTTC. Translated: CASSYPGQGRYNEQFF.

Comment on this clonotype: A read error may account for a junction end that differs from germline. CDR3 residues: CASSESLGLEHYF. CDR3 DNA: TGCGCCAGCAGTGAGTCTTTGGGGCTCGAGCATTACTTC. V is TRBV10-1 and J is TRBJ2-7, with a weak D call TRBD1 (5 bases). The CDR3 has 13 residues. Germline lookup yields CDR1 WNHNN and CDR2 SYGVQD (reference sequence).

Of note for this clonotype: This could be a read error, since a much larger clone is one nucleotide away. This chain uses TRBV4-1 with TRBJ1-5, with D maybe TRBD1 (6 bases). This CDR3 spans 17 amino acids. The V end was cut by 4 bases, the J end by 0 bases, with 16 bases between. Germline CDR1 reads MGHRA; CDR2 reads YSYEKL. The CDR3: CASSPAKGVYSNQPQHF. In DNA, the CDR3 is TGCGCCAGCAGCCCCGCGAAGGGGGTTTATAGCAATCAGCCCCAGCATTTT.

This clonotype occurred many times. The chain uses TRBV13 and TRBJ2-5, with 8 positions matching TRBD1. The CDR3 loop spans 13 amino acids. The V gene's germline CDR1 is PRHDT and CDR2 FYEKMQ (reference sequence). Trimming at V came to 5 bases and at J to 9 bases, leaving 8 bases not matched to a gene. The CDR3 protein is CASSRTGNGAQYF. CDR3 nucleotide sequence: TGTGCCAGCAGCCGGACAGGGAACGGGGCCCAGTACTTC.